The 21 T cell receptor beta chains presented below share a single source sample, sequenced in a study of patients and donors after allogeneic stem cell transplantation. TCRdb processed the RT-PCR reads anew with MiXCR; each CDR3 protein has one entry. The sample comprises roughly 250,000 distinct CDR3 sequences, around 14% of which are singletons, and 11% rests with the top ten. The sample was blood, either unsorted or a sorted T cell fraction (not recorded which). All receptors derive from a human donor who was either an allogeneic HSCT recipient or a stem cell or donor lymphocyte infusion donor (not recorded which). It is not recorded whose cells these are; they may come from a transplant donor.

This sequence joins TRBV15 and TRBJ2-7; 9 positions agree with TRBD2. CDR1 and CDR2 (germline): LNHNV, YYDKDF (reference sequence). This CDR3 contains 16 residues. V gave up 1 base and J gave up 0 bases; unmatched junction bases: 4. The DNA of the CDR3 is TGTGCCACCAGCAGAGTTCTAGCGGGACTCTCCTACGAGCAGTACTTC. It specifies CATSRVLAGLSYEQYF.

This clonotype was observed at least ten times. The rearrangement uses TRBV5-1 and TRBJ1-2; D unresolved. Trimming stripped 6 bases from V and 5 bases from J, with 14 bases between. This CDR3 spans 13 amino acids. Germline lookup yields CDR1 SGHRS and CDR2 YFSETQ. As DNA, the CDR3 is TGCGCCAGCAATACGGGGAATTCGTATGGCTACACCTTC. Translating it yields CASNTGNSYGYTF. The full variable domain, in which reference TRBV5-1 and TRBJ1-2 provide the parts outside the CDR3, is KAGVTQTPRYLIKTRGQQVTLSCSPISGHRSVSWYQQTPGQGLQFLFEYFSETQRNKGNFPGRFSGRQFSNSRSEMNVSTLELGDSALYLCASNTGNSYGYTFGSGTRLTVV.

The chain has TRBV7-9 and TRBJ1-3; weak D call: TRBD1 (6 bases). Germline V gene lookup returns CDR1 SEHNR and CDR2 FQNEAQ (reference sequence). The CDR3 loop spans 16 amino acids. The ends were cut back, 6 bases at V and 0 bases at J, with 15 bases in the middle. The CDR3 region has the DNA TGTGCCAGCAGGGGGGCAGGGGCCCTCTCTGGAAACACCATATATTTT. Protein product: CASRGAGALSGNTIYF.

The CDR3 DNA reads TGTGCCAGCAGCTTGGCCAAGCGGGGATCCTACAATGAGCAGTTCTTC. It codes for CASSLAKRGSYNEQFF. This sequence joins TRBV5-4 and TRBJ2-1; 7 nucleotides agree with TRBD2. The CDR3 is 16 residues long. V lost 0 bases and J lost 1; bases outside the gene matches: 4. CDR1 is SGHNT and CDR2 is YYREEE in the germline V gene (reference sequence).

The chain has TRBV5-1 and TRBJ1-1; 11 nucleotides agree with TRBD1. With 4 bases clipped from V and 2 bases from J, the junction kept 4 bases outside the gene matches. Germline CDR1 and CDR2: SGHRS and YFSETQ. CDR3 length: 15 amino acids. The CDR3 nucleotides are TGCGCCAGCAGCGGGACAGGGGGGGTTAACACTGAAGCTTTCTTT. Translation gives CASSGTGGVNTEAFF.

This clonotype was seen more than once but under ten times. The chain joins TRBV7-9 to TRBJ1-2; the D is unclear. V was pared by 4 bases and J by 6 bases, with 12 bases between. Germline assignment: CDR1 SEHNR and CDR2 FQNEAQ (reference sequence). CDR3 length: 13 amino acids. The DNA for the CDR3 is TGTGCCAGCAGCTCCGACCGGGGAAATGGCTACACCTTC. Amino acid sequence: CASSSDRGNGYTF.

In its sample, this clonotype was seen a few times. V is TRBV19 and J is TRBJ1-2; D uncertain. Trimming took off 4 bases at V and 7 bases at J, with 13 bases between the two ends. CDR1 LNHDA and CDR2 SQIVND come from the germline V gene (reference sequence). This CDR3 is built from 13 residues. CDR3 sequence: CASSNLPPRGYTF. The CDR3 DNA reads TGTGCCAGTAGTAACCTCCCTCCCCGTGGCTACACCTTC. Full variable domain (remainder filled in from reference TRBV19 and TRBJ1-2): DGGITQSPKYLFRKEGQNVTLSCEQNLNHDAMYWYRQDPGQGLRLIYYSQIVNDFQKGDIAEGYSVSREKKESFPLTVTSAQKNPTAFYLCASSNLPPRGYTFGSGTRLTVV.

There are many counts of this clonotype. CDR3 sequence reads: CASSSRGWEAFF. CDR3 DNA: TGTGCCAGCAGCTCGAGGGGGTGGGAAGCTTTCTTT. This chain joins TRBV7-2 and TRBJ1-1; D might be TRBD1 (6 bases). Germline V CDR1 and CDR2: SGHTA, FQGNSA. Trimming removed 4 bases at V and 8 bases at J, with 11 bases between. This CDR3 has 12 amino acids.

This clonotype was picked up many times. The rearrangement uses TRBV19 and TRBJ2-1; TRBD2 might be the D (6 bases). CDR3 length equals 15 residues. V was trimmed by 0 bases and J by 15 bases, leaving 21 bases between them. Germline V gene data show CDR1 as LNHDA and CDR2 as SQIVND (reference sequence). The CDR3: CASSIESGSSGSRFF. CDR3 nucleotides: TGTGCCAGTAGTATAGAGTCCGGGAGTTCAGGTAGCAGGTTCTTC.

The gene calls are TRBV20-1 and TRBJ1-2; D is ambiguous. Germline CDR1 is DFQATT and CDR2 is SNEGSKA (reference sequence). This CDR3 is 15 amino acids long. V lost 0 bases and J 3 bases, leaving 14 bases between the germline ends. CDR3 nucleotides: TGCAGTGCTAGAGATTCAGTCCGACTCTACTATGGCTACACCTTC. Translation gives CSARDSVRLYYGYTF.

The V gene is TRBV12-5, the J gene TRBJ1-1; possible D gene TRBD1, 5 bases. The CDR3 contains 14 residues. The germline gives CDR1 LGHNT, CDR2 FRNRAP. With 5 bases removed from V and 4 bases from J, the gap between germline ends came to 14 bases. The CDR3 coding sequence is TGTGCTAGTGGTCCAGATCCCGGGGGCACTGAAGCTTTCTTT. Translated, it gives CASGPDPGGTEAFF.

This clonotype was counted many times. The chain is built from TRBV10-3 and TRBJ2-5, with TRBD2 identical over 13 bases. This CDR3 has 13 amino acids. V was clipped by 6 bases and J by 5 bases; unmatched bases: 0. Germline loops: CDR1 ENHRY, CDR2 SYGVKD. CDR3 DNA sequence: TGTGCCATCAGGGGACTAGCGGGGGAGACCCAGTACTTC. Translation: CAIRGLAGETQYF.

This chain links TRBV27 with TRBJ2-1; TRBD2 matches at 10 bases. J gave up 0 bases and V 2 bases, and 10 bases lay outside the gene matches. Germline V gene sequence: CDR1 MNHEY, CDR2 SMNVEV (reference sequence). This CDR3 spans 19 amino acids. The CDR3 region is CASSLEREGLRSSYNEQFF. The CDR3, as DNA: TGTGCCAGCAGTTTAGAGCGGGAGGGCCTGAGGAGCTCCTACAATGAGCAGTTCTTC.

The gene calls are TRBV5-6 and TRBJ2-7; TRBD2 might be the D (6 bases). The CDR3 has 15 amino acids. Trimming removed 1 base at V and 5 bases at J, with 16 bases between. Germline V gives CDR1 SGHDT, CDR2 YYEEEE. Here the CDR3 DNA reads TGTGCCAGCAGCTTGAGGCAGGGACTTTGGAACGAGCAGTACTTC. Protein: CASSLRQGLWNEQYF. Together with reference TRBV5-6 and TRBJ2-7, the CDR3 gives the full variable domain: DAGVTQSPTHLIKTRGQQVTLRCSPKSGHDTVSWYQQALGQGPQFIFQYYEEEERQRGNFPDRFSGHQFPNYSSELNVNALLLGDSALYLCASSLRQGLWNEQYFGPGTRLTVT.

The genes are TRBV19 and TRBJ1-1; possible D gene TRBD1, 5 bases. The CDR3 extends over 12 amino acids. V gave up 8 bases and J gave up 0 bases, with 7 bases separating them. Per germline, CDR1 LNHDA and CDR2 SQIVND (reference sequence). CDR3 nucleotide sequence: TGTGCCAGTGCCAGGGTGAACACTGAAGCTTTCTTT. This encodes CASARVNTEAFF. Based on the CDR3 plus reference TRBV19 and TRBJ1-1, the full variable domain is DGGITQSPKYLFRKEGQNVTLSCEQNLNHDAMYWYRQDPGQGLRLIYYSQIVNDFQKGDIAEGYSVSREKKESFPLTVTSAQKNPTAFYLCASARVNTEAFFGQGTRLTVV.

This clonotype was found many times. V and J are TRBV5-1 and TRBJ2-7; tentatively, D is TRBD2 (6 bases). Germline V gives CDR1 SGHRS, CDR2 YFSETQ. Trimming took 2 bases from V and 0 from J, leaving 9 bases between them. This CDR3 is built from 14 residues. The CDR3 here is CASSFGGTSYEQYF. The CDR3 bases are TGCGCCAGCAGCTTCGGGGGAACCTCCTACGAGCAGTACTTC.

The gene calls are TRBV20-1 and TRBJ2-7; D is uncertain. Trimming cost V 3 bases and J 0 bases, with 15 bases left between them. CDR1 is DFQATT and CDR2 is SNEGSKA in the germline V gene (reference sequence). CDR3 length: 15 residues. CDR3 region: CSASGLVHGSYEQYF. The CDR3 coding sequence is TGCAGTGCTAGCGGCTTGGTACATGGCTCCTACGAGCAGTACTTC.

The chain couples TRBV15 to TRBJ1-5; no definite D call. CDR3 length equals 15 residues. Germline values: CDR1 LNHNV, CDR2 YYDKDF (reference sequence). V lost 1 base and J lost 0, with 7 bases in between. CDR3 protein: CATSRGEISNQPQHF. DNA of the CDR3: TGTGCCACCAGCAGAGGAGAGATTAGCAATCAGCCCCAGCATTTT.

This clonotype was counted between two and nine times. The chain recombines TRBV6-1 with TRBJ1-5; D is possibly TRBD1 (5 bases). V was cut by 7 bases and J by 8 bases, with 21 bases left in between. Germline V gives CDR1 MNHNS, CDR2 SASEGT. The CDR3 is 15 residues long. As DNA, the CDR3 is TGTGCCAGCACCGTATGGAACCCCGAGGGGAAGCCCCAGCATTTT. Residues: CASTVWNPEGKPQHF.

This clonotype was recorded at least ten times. The rearrangement joins TRBV5-6 to TRBJ2-4; 9 nucleotides line up with TRBD2. The CDR3 contains 16 residues. Unmatched junction bases numbered 7, after V lost 4 bases and J lost 2 bases. CDR1 is SGHDT and CDR2 is YYEEEE in the germline V gene. The CDR3 DNA reads TGTGCCAGCAGCCCGGATGCGGGAGGGACCAAAAACATTCAGTACTTC. It specifies CASSPDAGGTKNIQYF.

This rearrangement joins TRBV7-3 to TRBJ2-1, with 14 positions matching TRBD2. J was trimmed by 14 bases and V by 2 bases; bases with no gene match: 8. The CDR3 runs to 15 residues. From germline, CDR1 is SGHTA and CDR2 FQGTGA. The CDR3 reads CASSLERLAGGPEFF. In nucleotides, the CDR3 is TGTGCCAGCAGCTTAGAACGACTAGCGGGAGGGCCTGAGTTCTTC.